The next 2 T cell receptor beta chains were all read from a single sample in a study of blood T cells in healthy people across ages. A second PCR of about 7 to 12 cycles used a sample-barcoded 5' primer and a J-beta primer mix. TCRdb independently ran MiXCR on the 5' RACE reads; one entry per CDR3 protein. The profile shows roughly 1.7 million distinct CDR3 sequences, 30% to 35% of them singletons. The material sequenced was blood. The receptors shown here come from a woman aged 30 to 39 in good health.

The chain employs TRBV20-1 and TRBJ2-2; D gene ambiguous. CDR1 and CDR2 from the germline V gene are DFQATT and SNEGSKA (reference sequence). The ends were cut back, 6 bases at V and 0 bases at J, with 8 bases in the middle. CDR3 length equals 13 residues. CDR3 DNA: TGCAGTGCGCCCGATCCGAACACCGGGGAGCTGTTTTTT. Protein product: CSAPDPNTGELFF.

This rearrangement joins TRBV28 to TRBJ2-3; 13 nucleotides match TRBD2. CDR1 and CDR2 (germline): MDHEN, SYDVKM. CDR3 length: 17 amino acids. V gave up 7 bases and J gave up 4 bases; unmatched junction bases: 11. This CDR3 is CASTGTSGTPDSDTQYF. CDR3 DNA sequence: TGTGCCAGCACCGGGACTAGCGGGACCCCAGACTCAGATACGCAGTATTTT.